Following are 20 T cell receptor beta chains from one sample sequenced in a study of blood T cell repertoires in COVID-19. This table comes from immunoSEQ multiplex PCR, and its TCRdb copy is limited to in-frame clones, with some not included. The sample has 200,000 to 250,000 clones, under 90% seen once. The source material was PBMCs or T cells enriched from blood (not recorded which). The source of these receptors is a man in his 60s who had recovered from COVID-19.

This chain links TRBV11-2 with TRBJ1-1, with 7 bases identical to TRBD1. This CDR3 comprises 14 residues. The J segment lost 2 bases and the V segment lost 4 bases, leaving 4 bases of the junction unmatched. CDR1 and CDR2 (germline): SGHAT, FQNNGV. The CDR3 DNA reads as TGTGCCAGCAGCTGGGGACAGAAAAACACTGAAGCTTTCTTT. Translated, it gives CASSWGQKNTEAFF. Full variable domain (outside the CDR3, taken from reference TRBV11-2 and TRBJ1-1): EAGVAQSPRYKIIEKRQSVAFWCNPISGHATLYWYQQILGQGPKLLIQFQNNGVVDDSQLPKDRFSAERLKGVDSTLKIQPAKLEDSAVYLCASSWGQKNTEAFFGQGTRLTVV.

This clone has just one count. The V gene is TRBV19, the J gene TRBJ1-2; TRBD1 aligns across 10 bases. Germline loops: CDR1 LNHDA, CDR2 SQIVND (reference sequence). The CDR3 covers 14 residues. The junction had 7 bases not matched to a gene; V was cut back by 4 bases and J by 8 bases. CDR3 sequence: CASSSRTGGAGYTF. In DNA form, the CDR3 reads TGTGCCAGTAGTAGCAGGACAGGGGGAGCGGGCTACACCTTC.

The rearrangement joins TRBV7-9 to TRBJ1-1; D unclear. Germline V gene data show CDR1 as SEHNR and CDR2 as FQNEAQ (reference sequence). The CDR3 is 13 residues long. V lost 3 bases to trimming and J lost 10 bases, with 15 bases between them. CDR3 coding DNA: TGTGCCAGCAGCTTCAACAGCAATGACGGAGCTTTCTTT. This gives the protein CASSFNSNDGAFF.

This clone occurred a few times. This chain uses TRBV27 with TRBJ1-4, with TRBD1 matching over 7 bases. The V gene end was trimmed by 6 bases and the J gene end by 2 bases; junction bases not matched to a gene: 3. There are 14 residues in the CDR3. Germline lookup yields CDR1 MNHEY and CDR2 SMNVEV (reference sequence). CDR3 protein: CASRKQGTNEKLFF. CDR3 in DNA: TGTGCCAGCAGAAAACAGGGGACTAATGAAAAACTGTTTTTT.

V is TRBV9 and J is TRBJ2-2, with D possibly matching TRBD2 (6 bases). Trimming cost V 1 base and J 6 bases, with 19 bases left between them. CDR3 size: 17 residues. Germline CDR1 SGDLS, CDR2 YYNGEE. CDR3 nucleotide sequence: TGTGCCAGCAGCGTAAGGAGGGGAACTAGCCCGGCCGGGGAGCTGTTTTTT. Translation gives CASSVRRGTSPAGELFF.

A single count supports this clone. The chain uses TRBV2 and TRBJ2-2; TRBD1 aligns across 8 bases. V was pared by 4 bases and J by 1 base, with 5 bases of the junction left unmatched. The CDR3 has 16 amino acids. Per germline, CDR1 SNHLY and CDR2 FYNNEI. CDR3 nucleotide sequence: TGTGCCAGCAGTGGACAGGGGATCGTGAACACCGGGGAGCTGTTTTTT. Its translation is CASSGQGIVNTGELFF.

The chain recombines TRBV24-1 with TRBJ2-5; TRBD1 agrees at 9 bases. Germline V CDR1 and CDR2: KGHDR, SFDVKD. The CDR3 consists of 16 residues. The V gene end was trimmed by 2 bases and the J gene end by 2 bases; junction bases not matched to a gene: 5. CDR3 loop: CATSDYPGTGQETQYF. CDR3 bases: TGTGCCACCAGTGATTATCCCGGGACAGGGCAAGAGACCCAGTACTTC.

This clone has only one observation. CDR3 sequence reads: CASSTSTGEAFF. CDR3 in DNA: TGTGCCAGCAGCACCTCGACAGGGGAAGCTTTCTTT. The V and J genes are TRBV7-3 and TRBJ1-1; 7 bases are a match to TRBD1. The V gene end was trimmed by 5 bases and the J gene end by 8 bases; junction bases not matched to a gene: 5. CDR1 is SGHTA, CDR2 FQGTGA, per germline. This CDR3 has 12 residues.

The J gene is TRBJ1-6, the V gene TRBV6-5; D is perhaps TRBD1 (5 bases). The CDR3 contains 13 residues. Germline loops: CDR1 MNHEY, CDR2 SVGAGI. V shed 4 bases and J shed 6 bases, with 7 bases lying between them. CDR3 in DNA: TGTGCCAGCAGTTGGGGCCGTAATTCACCCCTCCACTTT. Its translation is CASSWGRNSPLHF.

The genes are TRBV5-4 and TRBJ2-7; 7 bases are a match to TRBD2. CDR1 is SGHNT and CDR2 is YYREEE in the germline V gene (reference sequence). V was clipped by 4 bases and J by 0 bases; unmatched bases: 4. The length of the CDR3 is 14 residues. CDR3 loop: CASSHGGSSYEQYF. CDR3 coding DNA: TGTGCCAGCAGCCACGGGGGGAGCTCCTACGAGCAGTACTTC.

The chain combines TRBV18 with TRBJ2-7; weak D call: TRBD2 (6 bases). Germline CDR1 KGHSH, CDR2 LQKENI. Trimming cost V 2 bases and J 0 bases, with 14 bases left between them. The CDR3 spans 16 residues. CDR3 loop: CASSPEAGTFSYEQYF. The CDR3 DNA reads as TGTGCCAGCTCACCAGAAGCCGGGACTTTCTCCTACGAGCAGTACTTC.

This clone was counted once. The chain recombines TRBV2 with TRBJ1-3; TRBD1 aligns across 11 bases. The CDR3 consists of 16 residues. Germline values: CDR1 SNHLY, CDR2 FYNNEI. Germline trimming cut 6 bases from V and 2 bases from J; bases unmatched to any gene: 6. The CDR3 here is CASSATGQGAGNTIYF. The CDR3 DNA follows: TGTGCCAGCAGCGCCACGGGACAGGGGGCTGGAAACACCATATATTTT.

CDR3 sequence: CASSLGQGPTYEQYF. The DNA for the CDR3 is TGTGCCAGCAGCCTGGGACAGGGGCCCACCTACGAGCAGTACTTC. V gene TRBV6-5 combines with J gene TRBJ2-7, with 10 bases lining up with TRBD1. Trimming at V came to 6 bases and at J to 2 bases, leaving 7 bases not matched to a gene. The CDR3 runs to 15 residues. The V gene's germline CDR1 is MNHEY and CDR2 SVGAGI.

The chain has TRBV2 and TRBJ1-1, with unresolved D. The V end lost 9 bases, the J end lost 1 base, and 12 bases lay between the germline ends. Germline V gene lookup returns CDR1 SNHLY and CDR2 FYNNEI. This CDR3 spans 13 amino acids. The chain's CDR3 is CASSRGWNTEAFF. CDR3 nucleotide sequence: TGTGCCAGTAGCCGGGGTTGGAACACTGAAGCTTTCTTT.

The CDR3 bases are TGTGCCAGTAGTTCTTCCCGGACAGGGAGGGGGAACACTGAAGCTTTCTTT. It translates to CASSSSRTGRGNTEAFF. The chain combines TRBV19 with TRBJ1-1; 8 nucleotides agree with TRBD1. With V trimmed by 5 bases and J by 1 base, 12 bases remained unmatched. Per the germline V gene, CDR1 is LNHDA and CDR2 is SQIVND (reference sequence). The CDR3 extends over 17 amino acids.

V is TRBV10-3 and J is TRBJ2-5, with TRBD2 as a possible D gene (6 bases). Trimming cost V 11 bases and J 7 bases, with 23 bases left between them. The CDR3 totals 14 residues. Germline lookup yields CDR1 ENHRY and CDR2 SYGVKD. The CDR3 region has the DNA TGTGCCTCGCTTGAGGGTGGGGGGATCGGGACCCAGTACTTC. Its protein product is CASLEGGGIGTQYF.

The V gene is TRBV7-3, the J gene TRBJ2-2; 7 bases line up with TRBD1. CDR3 size: 14 residues. V shed 5 bases, J shed 3 bases, and the junction held 3 bases outside the gene matches. The germline V gene has CDR1 SGHTA and CDR2 FQGTGA. The CDR3 coding sequence is TGTGCCAGCAGCGTTACAGGGGACACCGGGGAGCTGTTTTTT. Protein sequence: CASSVTGDTGELFF.

The V and J genes are TRBV11-2 and TRBJ1-2; a possible D gene is TRBD1 (5 bases). The germline gives CDR1 SGHAT, CDR2 FQNNGV. This CDR3 is 15 amino acids long. V was clipped by 4 bases and J by 6 bases, with 18 bases between them. Here the CDR3 reads CASSSPRTTRDGYTF. In DNA, the CDR3 is TGTGCCAGCAGCTCCCCGAGGACCACCAGGGATGGCTACACCTTC.

This chain joins TRBV2 and TRBJ1-1, with D perhaps TRBD1 (6 bases). This CDR3 has 13 residues. In germline, CDR1 is SNHLY, CDR2 FYNNEI. The V end was cut by 5 bases, the J end by 0 bases, with 7 bases between. The CDR3 DNA is TGTGCCAGCAGTACAGGGCTGAACACTGAAGCTTTCTTT. Amino acid sequence: CASSTGLNTEAFF.

The V and J genes are TRBV7-6 and TRBJ2-3; 8 bases are shared with TRBD1. J gave up 10 bases and V 5 bases, and 17 bases lay outside the gene matches. The CDR3 totals 16 residues. Germline V gives CDR1 SGHVS, CDR2 FNYEAQ. The CDR3 DNA reads as TGTGCCAGCAGCGGCACAGGGGGTCACCTCTCTGGGGCGCAGTATTTT. Translation gives CASSGTGGHLSGAQYF. Full variable domain (outside the CDR3, taken from reference TRBV7-6 and TRBJ2-3): GAGVSQSPRYKVTKRGQDVALRCDPISGHVSLYWYRQALGQGPEFLTYFNYEAQQDKSGLPNDRFSAERPEGSISTLTIQRTEQRDSAMYRCASSGTGGHLSGAQYFGPGTRLTVL.